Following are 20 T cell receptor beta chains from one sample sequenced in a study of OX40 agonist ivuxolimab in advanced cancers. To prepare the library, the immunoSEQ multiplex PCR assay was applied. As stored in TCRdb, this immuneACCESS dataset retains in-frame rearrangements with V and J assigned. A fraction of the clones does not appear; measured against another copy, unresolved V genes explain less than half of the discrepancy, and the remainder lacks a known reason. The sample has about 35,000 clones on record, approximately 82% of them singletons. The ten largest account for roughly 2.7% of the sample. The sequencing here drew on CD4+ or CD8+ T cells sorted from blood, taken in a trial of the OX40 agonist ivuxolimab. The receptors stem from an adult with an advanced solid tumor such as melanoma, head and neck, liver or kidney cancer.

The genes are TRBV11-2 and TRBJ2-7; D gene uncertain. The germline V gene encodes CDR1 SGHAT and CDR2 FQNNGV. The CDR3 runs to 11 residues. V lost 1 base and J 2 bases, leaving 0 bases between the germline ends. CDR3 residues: CASSLAYEQYF. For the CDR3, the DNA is TGTGCCAGCAGCTTAGCCTACGAGCAGTACTTC.

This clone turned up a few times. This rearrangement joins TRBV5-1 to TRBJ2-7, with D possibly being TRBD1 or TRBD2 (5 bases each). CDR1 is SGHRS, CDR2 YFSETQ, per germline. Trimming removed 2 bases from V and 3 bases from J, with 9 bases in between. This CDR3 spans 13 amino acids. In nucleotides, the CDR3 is TGCGCCAGCAGCTTCGAGGGGAACTACGAGCAGTACTTC. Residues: CASSFEGNYEQYF.

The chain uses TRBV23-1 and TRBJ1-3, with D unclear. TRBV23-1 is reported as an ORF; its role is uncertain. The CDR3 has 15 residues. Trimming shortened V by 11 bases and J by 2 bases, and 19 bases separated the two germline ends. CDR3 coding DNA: TGCGCCGCTCATGACCGTGTCGGCACTGGAAACACCATATATTTT. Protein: CAAHDRVGTGNTIYF.

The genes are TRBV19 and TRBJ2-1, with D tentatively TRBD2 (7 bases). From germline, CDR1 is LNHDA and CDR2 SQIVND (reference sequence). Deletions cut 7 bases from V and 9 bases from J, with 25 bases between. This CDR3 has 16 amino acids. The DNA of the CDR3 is TGTGCCAGTATCCCCACGGCGGGGGCCACATCCGGTGAGCAGTTCTTC. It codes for CASIPTAGATSGEQFF.

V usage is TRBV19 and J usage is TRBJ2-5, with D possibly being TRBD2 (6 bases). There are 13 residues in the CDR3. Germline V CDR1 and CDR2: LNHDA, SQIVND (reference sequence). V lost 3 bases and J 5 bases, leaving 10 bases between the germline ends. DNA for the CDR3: TGTGCCAGTAGTATGGCGGGGCCCGAGACCCAGTACTTC. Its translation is CASSMAGPETQYF.

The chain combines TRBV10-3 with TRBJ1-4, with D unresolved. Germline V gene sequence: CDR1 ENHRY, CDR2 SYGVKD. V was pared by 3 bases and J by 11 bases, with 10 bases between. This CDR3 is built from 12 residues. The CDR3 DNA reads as TGTGCCATCAGTGACGGGCGGTCCAAACTGTTTTTT. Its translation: CAISDGRSKLFF.

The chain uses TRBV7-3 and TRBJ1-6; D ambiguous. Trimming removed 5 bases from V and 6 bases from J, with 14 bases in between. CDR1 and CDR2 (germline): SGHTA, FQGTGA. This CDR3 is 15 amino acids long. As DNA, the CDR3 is TGTGCCAGCAGCCCCGGACCAGGCGGTAATTCACCCCTCCACTTT. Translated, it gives CASSPGPGGNSPLHF.

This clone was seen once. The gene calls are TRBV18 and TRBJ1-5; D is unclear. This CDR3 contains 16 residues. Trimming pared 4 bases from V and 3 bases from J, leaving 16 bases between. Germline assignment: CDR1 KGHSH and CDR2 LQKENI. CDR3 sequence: CASSQWTPVANQPQHF. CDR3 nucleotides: TGTGCCAGCTCACAGTGGACCCCCGTCGCCAATCAGCCCCAGCATTTT.

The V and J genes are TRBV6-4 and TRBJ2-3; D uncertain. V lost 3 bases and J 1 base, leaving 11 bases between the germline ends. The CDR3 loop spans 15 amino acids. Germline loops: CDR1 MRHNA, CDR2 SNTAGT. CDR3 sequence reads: CASSEVALGTDTQYF. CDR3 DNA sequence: TGTGCCAGCAGTGAAGTTGCGTTAGGCACAGATACGCAGTATTTT.

The CDR3 protein is CASSLGLAGGYDEQYF. The CDR3 nucleotides are TGTGCCAGCAGCTTAGGCCTAGCGGGAGGTTACGACGAGCAGTACTTC. The V gene is TRBV7-8, the J gene TRBJ2-7; TRBD2 agrees at 11 bases. J lost 5 bases, V lost 1 base, and 7 bases had no gene match. The V gene's germline CDR1 is SGHVS and CDR2 FQNEAQ. The CDR3 spans 16 residues. The full variable domain, rest sourced from reference TRBV7-8 and TRBJ2-7, is GAGVSQSPRYKVAKRGQDVALRCDPISGHVSLFWYQQALGQGPEFLTYFQNEAQLDKSGLPSDRFFAERPEGSVSTLKIQRTQQEDSAVYLCASSLGLAGGYDEQYFGPGTRLTVT.

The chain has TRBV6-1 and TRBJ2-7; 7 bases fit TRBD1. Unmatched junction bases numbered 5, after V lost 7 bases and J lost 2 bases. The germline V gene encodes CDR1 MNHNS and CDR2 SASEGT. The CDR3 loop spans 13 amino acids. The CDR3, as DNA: TGTGCCAGCACCCCACAGGGGACCTACGAGCAGTACTTC. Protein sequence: CASTPQGTYEQYF.

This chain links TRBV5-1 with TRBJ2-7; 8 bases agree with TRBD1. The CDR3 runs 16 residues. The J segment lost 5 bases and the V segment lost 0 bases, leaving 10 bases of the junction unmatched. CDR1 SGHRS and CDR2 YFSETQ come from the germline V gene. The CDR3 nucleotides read TGCGCCAGCAGCTTGGCCCGATCGGACAGGGCAAACGAGCAGTACTTC. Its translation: CASSLARSDRANEQYF. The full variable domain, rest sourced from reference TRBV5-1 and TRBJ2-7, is KAGVTQTPRYLIKTRGQQVTLSCSPISGHRSVSWYQQTPGQGLQFLFEYFSETQRNKGNFPGRFSGRQFSNSRSEMNVSTLELGDSALYLCASSLARSDRANEQYFGPGTRLTVT.

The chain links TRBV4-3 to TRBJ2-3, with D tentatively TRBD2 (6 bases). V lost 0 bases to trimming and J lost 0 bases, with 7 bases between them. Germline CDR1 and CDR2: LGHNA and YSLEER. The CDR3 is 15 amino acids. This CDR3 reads CASSQEGLSTDTQYF. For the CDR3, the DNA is TGCGCCAGCAGCCAAGAGGGACTGAGCACAGATACGCAGTATTTT.

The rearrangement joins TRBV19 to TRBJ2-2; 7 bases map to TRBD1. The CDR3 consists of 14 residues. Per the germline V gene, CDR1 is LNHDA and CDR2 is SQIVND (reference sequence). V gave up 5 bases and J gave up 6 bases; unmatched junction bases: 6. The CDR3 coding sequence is TGTGCCAGTAGTGGGACAGTGCTTTCCGGGGAGCTGTTTTTT. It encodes CASSGTVLSGELFF.

The CDR3 DNA follows: TGTGCCAGCAGCCTCGGACTAGCGGGAGCAGGGGAGCAGTTCTTC. Protein sequence: CASSLGLAGAGEQFF. This chain links TRBV5-5 with TRBJ2-1, with 13 bases lining up with TRBD2. Germline V CDR1 and CDR2: SGHKS, YYEKEE (reference sequence). J was trimmed by 10 bases and V by 4 bases; bases with no gene match: 8. This CDR3 is built from 15 residues.

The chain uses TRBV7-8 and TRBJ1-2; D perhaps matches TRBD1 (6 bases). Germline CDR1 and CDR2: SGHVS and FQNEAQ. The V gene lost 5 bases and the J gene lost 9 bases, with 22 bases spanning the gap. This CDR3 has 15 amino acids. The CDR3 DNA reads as TGTGCCAGCAGCACCTCTCCGACAGGCCCCGAACGCTACACCTTC. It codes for CASSTSPTGPERYTF.

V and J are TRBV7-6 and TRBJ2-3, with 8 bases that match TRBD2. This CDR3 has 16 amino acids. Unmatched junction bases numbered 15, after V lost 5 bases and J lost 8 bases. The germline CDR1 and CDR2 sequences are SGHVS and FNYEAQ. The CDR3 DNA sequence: TGTGCCAGCAGCCCAAGCACGGGAGGGCCTACCCCTACGCAGTATTTT. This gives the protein CASSPSTGGPTPTQYF.

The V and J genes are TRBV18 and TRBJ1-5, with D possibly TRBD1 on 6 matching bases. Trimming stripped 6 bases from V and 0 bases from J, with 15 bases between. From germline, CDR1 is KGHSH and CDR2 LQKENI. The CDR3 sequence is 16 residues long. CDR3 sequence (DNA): TGTGCCAGCTCCCGAGGACAGCTAGATAGCAATCAGCCCCAGCATTTT. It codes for CASSRGQLDSNQPQHF.

The CDR3 DNA follows: TGTGCCAGTACTCTGGGGGGGAATGAGCAGTTCTTC. Translation gives CASTLGGNEQFF. The chain recombines TRBV19 with TRBJ2-1, with 7 bases that match TRBD2. With 7 bases clipped from V and 7 bases from J, the junction kept 4 bases outside the gene matches. Germline CDR1 LNHDA, CDR2 SQIVND (reference sequence). This CDR3 region has 12 residues.

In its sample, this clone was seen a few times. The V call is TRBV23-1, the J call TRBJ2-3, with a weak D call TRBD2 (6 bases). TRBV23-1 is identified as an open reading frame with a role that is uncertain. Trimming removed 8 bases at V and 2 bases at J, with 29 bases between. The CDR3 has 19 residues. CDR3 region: CASRTHLPGIAEATDTQYF. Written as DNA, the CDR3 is TGCGCCAGCCGGACACACTTGCCGGGGATAGCGGAGGCCACAGATACGCAGTATTTT.